These T cell receptor beta chains were read from a single sample in a study of monozygotic twins with inflammatory bowel disease. TCRdb re-called the 5' RACE reads, yielding one record per CDR3 amino acid sequence without DNA. The clone table shows over 120,000 distinct CDR3 sequences, with the ten largest holding about 1.2%. The sequencing sample was made of blood. The receptors shown here come from a human donor with ulcerative colitis or Crohn's disease, or a healthy co-twin of an affected twin (not recorded which). CDR3s include the opening cysteine and the closing phenylalanine or tryptophan. The order of the fields is J gene, V gene, CDR3 protein.

J gene: TRBJ2-3
V gene: TRBV5-5
CDR3 protein: CASSFGPTGGAGTDTQYF

J gene: TRBJ2-7
V gene: TRBV6-2/TRBV6-3
CDR3 protein: CASILNPGTGNEQYF

J gene: TRBJ2-1
V gene: TRBV6-4
CDR3 protein: CASSLQRSSYNEQFF

J gene: TRBJ2-7
V gene: TRBV29-1
CDR3 protein: CSASGAYEQYF

J gene: TRBJ2-4
V gene: TRBV13
CDR3 protein: CASSTRAGKNIQYF

J gene: TRBJ2-2
V gene: TRBV20-1
CDR3 protein: CSASRQNTGELFF

J gene: TRBJ2-2
V gene: TRBV5-1
CDR3 protein: CASSLGSGSTGELFF

J gene: TRBJ2-7
V gene: TRBV15
CDR3 protein: CATSRIPGLAGVYEQYF

J gene: TRBJ1-1
V gene: TRBV28
CDR3 protein: CASTSGDGEAFF

J gene: TRBJ1-1
V gene: TRBV20-1
CDR3 protein: CSARDWGLGVVGTEAFF

J gene: TRBJ2-1
V gene: TRBV19
CDR3 protein: CASKDRLNEQFF

J gene: TRBJ1-3
V gene: TRBV20-1
CDR3 protein: CSARDRTGIFGNTIYF

J gene: TRBJ2-1
V gene: TRBV27
CDR3 protein: CASSLDGRGGNEQFF

J gene: TRBJ2-1
V gene: TRBV9
CDR3 protein: CASSVASSSYNEQFF

J gene: TRBJ1-6
V gene: TRBV12-3/TRBV12-4
CDR3 protein: CASSLGTANSPLHF

J gene: TRBJ2-1
V gene: TRBV5-4
CDR3 protein: CASRDGTSGHNEQFF

J gene: TRBJ2-1
V gene: TRBV10-1
CDR3 protein: CASSVEAGGYHEQFF

J gene: TRBJ2-2
V gene: TRBV6-5
CDR3 protein: CTSSYDRGNTGELFF

J gene: TRBJ1-6
V gene: TRBV10-3
CDR3 protein: CAISGGTVMNSPLHF

J gene: TRBJ2-1
V gene: TRBV20-1
CDR3 protein: CSARTSGRASGEQFF

J gene: TRBJ2-3
V gene: TRBV24-1
CDR3 protein: CATSDNRVSGTDTQYF

J gene: TRBJ1-5
V gene: TRBV20-1
CDR3 protein: CSAFDGTRGNQPQHF

J gene: TRBJ1-5
V gene: TRBV7-9
CDR3 protein: CASSVTGNQPQHF

J gene: TRBJ2-2
V gene: TRBV19
CDR3 protein: CASSIGARGANTGELFF

J gene: TRBJ2-3
V gene: TRBV14
CDR3 protein: CASSPDSNTQYF

J gene: TRBJ1-4
V gene: TRBV12-3/TRBV12-4
CDR3 protein: CASSPGRRLGEKLFF

J gene: TRBJ2-1
V gene: TRBV29-1
CDR3 protein: CSVEDWGLAGEKQFF

J gene: TRBJ2-5
V gene: TRBV28
CDR3 protein: CASTSGQETQYF

J gene: TRBJ2-1
V gene: TRBV20-1
CDR3 protein: CSARVDLAGPYNEQFF

J gene: TRBJ2-1
V gene: TRBV2
CDR3 protein: CASANPAGSYNEQFF

J gene: TRBJ1-2
V gene: TRBV2
CDR3 protein: CASSETGQVINYGYTF

J gene: TRBJ2-1
V gene: TRBV4-3
CDR3 protein: CASSQVRGGNEQFF

J gene: TRBJ1-3
V gene: TRBV20-1
CDR3 protein: CSATDRRGPGNTIYF

J gene: TRBJ2-6
V gene: TRBV3-1
CDR3 protein: CASSQDSVFGANVLTF

J gene: TRBJ2-5
V gene: TRBV7-3
CDR3 protein: CASSHPGGGLETQYF

J gene: TRBJ2-7
V gene: TRBV20-1
CDR3 protein: CSARQDRRTYEQYF

J gene: TRBJ1-5
V gene: TRBV19
CDR3 protein: CASRGTGGNRQPQHF

J gene: TRBJ2-1
V gene: TRBV5-1
CDR3 protein: CASRAREAGSSYNEQFF

J gene: TRBJ2-4
V gene: TRBV10-3
CDR3 protein: CAISEGGMEKNMQYF

J gene: TRBJ2-7
V gene: TRBV7-3
CDR3 protein: CASSPEGGRTYEQYF

J gene: TRBJ2-4
V gene: TRBV12-3/TRBV12-4
CDR3 protein: CASSSGTLRAKNIQYF

J gene: TRBJ2-1
V gene: TRBV23-1
CDR3 protein: CASSQGPDEQFF